This T cell receptor beta chain was identified in a study of radiation and T cells in renal cell carcinoma. Time point meaning: baseline pretreatment blood. Treatment in this sample: 15 Gy SBRT to primary tumor, nephrectomy 4 weeks later. Serial blood draws occurred at baseline and 2 and 4 weeks post-SBRT. Per germline, CDR1 MNHEY and CDR2 SVGAGI. This CDR3 contains 14 residues. V lost 2 bases to trimming and J lost 1 base; unmatched junction nucleotides: 0. The table came from immunoSEQ multiplex PCR; TCRdb's copy has only in-frame clones and leaves some out. Of 90,000 to 100,000 clones in the sample, around 88% were seen once.

This chain joins TRBV6-5 and TRBJ2-3; TRBD2 agrees at 7 bases. The receptor was derived from a man aged 50-60 years with renal cell carcinoma. This material consisted of blood, taken from a patient whose treatment included radiotherapy and nephrectomy. The CDR3 here is CASSYRGGTDTQYF. The DNA of the CDR3 is TGTGCCAGCAGTTACCGGGGGGGCACAGATACGCAGTATTTT.